This T cell receptor (beta chain) stems from a study of blood T cell repertoires in COVID-19. Study information: Some COVID-19 samples were acute and others convalescent; all came from the United States, Italy and Spain. PBMCs, B-cell-depleted T cells, or T cells were the source of the cDNA or gDNA that made up the material.

This study enrolled people aged roughly 18 to 100 from around 25 US geographic areas. Contact with a PCR-confirmed or clinician-diagnosed COVID-19 case occurred within 2 weeks of entry. The assay was immunoSEQ multiplex PCR, and TCRdb's table has in-frame clones only and misses some. The data hold 200,000 to 300,000 clones, with about 87% observed a single time. CDR1 MDHEN and CDR2 SYDVKM come from the germline V gene. The V gene lost 6 bases and the J gene lost 5 bases, with 19 bases spanning the gap. There are 15 residues in the CDR3. The rearrangement joins TRBV28 to TRBJ1-1, with D maybe TRBD1 (5 bases). The specimen was PBMCs or T cells enriched from blood (not recorded which). This receptor was identified in a woman between 40 and 55 years old who had been exposed to COVID-19. CDR3 sequence (DNA): TGTGCCAGCAGCCCATTGGGGGGAGGGAGAACTGAAGCTTTCTTT. Amino acid sequence: CASSPLGGGRTEAFF.